The rows below give T cell receptor beta chains drawn from one sample of a study of blood T cell repertoires in COVID-19. Measured with immunoSEQ multiplex PCR; TCRdb has only the in-frame clones, and not every one. The data show roughly 280,000 clones, 80% to 90% seen once. The sample comprised PBMCs or T cells enriched from blood (not recorded which). The receptors originated from a woman aged 18-29 years who had recovered from COVID-19. Both conserved end residues are part of each CDR3. Fields, in order: D gene, clone size, V gene, J gene, CDR3 DNA, CDR3 protein. A D gene is named only where the DNA matches it firmly. Some rows mark clone size as missing; the rest say once, few, many or name a class of expanded clone.

D: .
size: .
V: TRBV6-5
J: TRBJ1-1
DNA: TGTGCCAGCACCTTACCCCGGGGAAGGACTGAAGCTTTCTTT
CDR3: CASTLPRGRTEAFF

D: .
size: .
V: TRBV5-1
J: TRBJ1-5
DNA: TGCGCCAGCAGCTTGGACCCTCAGGGCAATCAGCCCCAGCATTTT
CDR3: CASSLDPQGNQPQHF

D: .
size: .
V: TRBV2
J: TRBJ1-5
DNA: TGTGCCAGCAGTGGTTCCGACAGAGGCGGTCAGCCCCAGCATTTT
CDR3: CASSGSDRGGQPQHF

D: .
size: once
V: TRBV19
J: TRBJ2-2
DNA: TGTGCCAGTAAACCGGGACATCGAAACACCGGGGAGCTGTTTTTT
CDR3: CASKPGHRNTGELFF

D: .
size: .
V: TRBV19
J: TRBJ1-2
DNA: TGTGCCAGTAGTCCCCGGACAAGCTATGGCTACACCTTC
CDR3: CASSPRTSYGYTF

D: .
size: .
V: TRBV4-2
J: TRBJ1-2
DNA: TGTGCCAGCAGCCAATGGGGAGGCGATGGCTACACCTTC
CDR3: CASSQWGGDGYTF

D: .
size: .
V: TRBV6-5
J: TRBJ1-6
DNA: TGTGCCAGCAACGCGGCGAATTCACCCCTCCACTTT
CDR3: CASNAANSPLHF

D: TRBD1
size: .
V: TRBV12-3/TRBV12-4
J: TRBJ1-2
DNA: TGTGCCAGCAGTGACAGGGCGGGAGGCTACACCTTC
CDR3: CASSDRAGGYTF

D: .
size: .
V: TRBV6-1
J: TRBJ2-4
DNA: TGTGCCAGCAGTGAGGGGACTCTCCTCGCTCAGTACTTC
CDR3: CASSEGTLLAQYF

D: TRBD1
size: .
V: TRBV10-1
J: TRBJ1-1
DNA: TGCGCCAGCAGGGGACAGGGGACGAACACTGAAGCTTTCTTT
CDR3: CASRGQGTNTEAFF

D: TRBD1
size: .
V: TRBV11-1
J: TRBJ1-1
DNA: TGTGCCAGCAGCCTCAACAGGGGGTCTGCTTTCTTT
CDR3: CASSLNRGSAFF

D: .
size: .
V: TRBV14
J: TRBJ1-2
DNA: TGTGCCAGCAGCATCTCGGGGTCGGAAGCTAACTATGGCTACACCTTC
CDR3: CASSISGSEANYGYTF

D: .
size: .
V: TRBV11-2
J: TRBJ1-3
DNA: TGTGCCAGCAGCTTAGATCCGACAGCCTCTGGAAACACCATATATTTT
CDR3: CASSLDPTASGNTIYF

D: TRBD2
size: .
V: TRBV30
J: TRBJ2-3
DNA: TGTGCCTGGATCGGACTAGCGGGCCCTACAGATACGCAGTATTTT
CDR3: CAWIGLAGPTDTQYF

D: TRBD1
size: .
V: TRBV18
J: TRBJ1-2
DNA: TGTGCCAGCTCACCCCCCAGGGGGACAGGGGCTTCAAACTATGGCTACACCTTC
CDR3: CASSPPRGTGASNYGYTF

D: .
size: few
V: TRBV2
J: TRBJ1-3
DNA: TGTGCCAGCAGTGAAGTCCCCTCTCTGGGAAACACCATATATTTT
CDR3: CASSEVPSLGNTIYF

D: TRBD1
size: .
V: TRBV5-1
J: TRBJ2-5
DNA: TGCGCCAGCAGCTTGCTCCCCGGGACAGGGGGAGAGACCCAGTACTTC
CDR3: CASSLLPGTGGETQYF

D: TRBD2
size: .
V: TRBV7-8
J: TRBJ2-1
DNA: TGTGCCAGCAGCCCGGGACTAGCGGGCTACAATGAGCAGTTCTTC
CDR3: CASSPGLAGYNEQFF

D: TRBD1
size: few
V: TRBV19
J: TRBJ1-5
DNA: TGTGCCAGTGGATGGACAGGGAATTATCAGCCCCAGCATTTT
CDR3: CASGWTGNYQPQHF

D: .
size: .
V: TRBV29-1
J: TRBJ1-5
DNA: TGCAGCGTTGCCGGTTATAGCAATCAGCCCCAGCATTTT
CDR3: CSVAGYSNQPQHF

D: TRBD1
size: .
V: TRBV5-1
J: TRBJ1-1
DNA: TGCGCCAGCAGCTTGGGGACAGGAATGGTCACTGAAGCTTTCTTT
CDR3: CASSLGTGMVTEAFF

D: .
size: once
V: TRBV18
J: TRBJ1-1
DNA: TGTGCCAGCTCTCTGGGCGACAGCTTCACTGAAGCTTTCTTT
CDR3: CASSLGDSFTEAFF

D: .
size: .
V: TRBV15
J: TRBJ1-4
DNA: TGTGCCACCAGCAGAGGTAGAGCAACTAATGAAAAACTGTTTTTT
CDR3: CATSRGRATNEKLFF

D: .
size: .
V: TRBV6-5
J: TRBJ1-1
DNA: TGTGCCAGCAGTTACTTGGGGAGGAGGTCCACTGAAGCTTTCTTT
CDR3: CASSYLGRRSTEAFF

D: .
size: .
V: TRBV6-5
J: TRBJ1-5
DNA: TGTGCCAGCAGTCCCTCGGGGGGGACTAATCAGCCCCAGCATTTT
CDR3: CASSPSGGTNQPQHF

D: .
size: .
V: TRBV29-1
J: TRBJ1-1
DNA: TGCAGCGCCTCATGGTCACTTCGTTCCACTGAAGCTTTCTTT
CDR3: CSASWSLRSTEAFF

D: TRBD1
size: .
V: TRBV7-2
J: TRBJ2-7
DNA: TGTGCCAGCAGCTTATACAGGGGGGACGAGCAGTACTTC
CDR3: CASSLYRGDEQYF

D: TRBD1
size: .
V: TRBV29-1
J: TRBJ2-5
DNA: TGCAGCGTTGAGAACAGGGGGCGAACGGAGACCCAGTACTTC
CDR3: CSVENRGRTETQYF

D: .
size: .
V: TRBV23-1
J: TRBJ2-2
DNA: TGCGCCAGCACCCTTCATACAGGGCGAAGCACCGGGGAGCTGTTTTTT
CDR3: CASTLHTGRSTGELFF